This T cell receptor beta chain was recovered during a study of CD8+CD57+ T cells in acquired aplastic anemia. Study-wide context: The mean DNA yield obtained from sorted CD4+ and CD8+ cells came to about 3.2 ug.

It was patients with CD8+CD57+ cell expansion by flow cytometry who were chosen for sequencing. Profiling of TCR beta VDJ combinations and CDR3 sequences used genomic DNA as template. TCRdb reanalysed the reads using MiXCR and keeps one entry per CDR3 protein. The sample carries 150,000 to 200,000 distinct CDR3 sequences, less than 50% recorded once. Germline V lookup: CDR1 DFQATT, CDR2 SNEGSKA (reference sequence). CDR3 length: 14 amino acids. About this clonotype itself: At one end, the junction sequence differs from germline, possibly due to a read error.

The sequencing input was sorted CD4+, CD8+, or CD8+CD57+ T cells (not recorded which) from PBMCs. This chain connects TRBV20-1 to TRBJ2-7; D remains unclear. This sequence originates from a human donor with aplastic anemia. This chain's CDR3 is CGARKYGSSYEQYF. CDR3 coding DNA: TGCGGTGCTAGAAAGTACGGCAGCTCCTACGAGCAGTACTTC.